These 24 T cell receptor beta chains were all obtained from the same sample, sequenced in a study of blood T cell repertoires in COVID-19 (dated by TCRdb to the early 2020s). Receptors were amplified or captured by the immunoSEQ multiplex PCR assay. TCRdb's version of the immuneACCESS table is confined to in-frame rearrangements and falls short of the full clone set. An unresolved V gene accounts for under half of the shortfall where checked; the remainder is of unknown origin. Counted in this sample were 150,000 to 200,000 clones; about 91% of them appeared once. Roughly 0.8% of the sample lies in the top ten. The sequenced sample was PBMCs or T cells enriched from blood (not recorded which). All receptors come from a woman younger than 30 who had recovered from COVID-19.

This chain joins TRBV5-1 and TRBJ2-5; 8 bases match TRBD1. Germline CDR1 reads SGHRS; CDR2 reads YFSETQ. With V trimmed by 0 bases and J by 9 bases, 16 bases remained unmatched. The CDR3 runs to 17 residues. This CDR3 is CASSLELGQASREPQYF. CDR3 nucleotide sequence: TGCGCCAGCAGCTTGGAGTTGGGACAGGCCTCTAGGGAGCCCCAGTACTTC.

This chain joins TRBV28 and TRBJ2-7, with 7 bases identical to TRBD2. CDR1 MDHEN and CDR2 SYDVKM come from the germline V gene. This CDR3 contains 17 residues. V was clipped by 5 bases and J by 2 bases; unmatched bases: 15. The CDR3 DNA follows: TGTGCCAGCAGTCCCTCGTCTTGGGAGGGCAACACCTACGAGCAGTACTTC. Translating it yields CASSPSSWEGNTYEQYF. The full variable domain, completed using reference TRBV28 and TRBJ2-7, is DVKVTQSSRYLVKRTGEKVFLECVQDMDHENMFWYRQDPGLGLRLIYFSYDVKMKEKGDIPEGYSVSREKKERFSLILESASTNQTSMYLCASSPSSWEGNTYEQYFGPGTRLTVT.

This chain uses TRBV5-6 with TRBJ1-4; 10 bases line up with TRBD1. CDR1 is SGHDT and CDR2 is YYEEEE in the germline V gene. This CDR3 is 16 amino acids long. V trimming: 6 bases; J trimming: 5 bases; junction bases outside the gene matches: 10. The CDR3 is CASTVGTGAGNEKLFF. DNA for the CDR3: TGTGCCAGCACCGTCGGGACAGGGGCTGGAAATGAAAAACTGTTTTTT. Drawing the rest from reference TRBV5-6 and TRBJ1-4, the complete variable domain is DAGVTQSPTHLIKTRGQQVTLRCSPKSGHDTVSWYQQALGQGPQFIFQYYEEEERQRGNFPDRFSGHQFPNYSSELNVNALLLGDSALYLCASTVGTGAGNEKLFFGSGTQLSVL.

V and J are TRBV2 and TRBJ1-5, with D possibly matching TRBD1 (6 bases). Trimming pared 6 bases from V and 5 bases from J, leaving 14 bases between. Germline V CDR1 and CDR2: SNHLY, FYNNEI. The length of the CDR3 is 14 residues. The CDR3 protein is CASSPGAGHQPQHF. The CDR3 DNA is TGTGCCAGCAGCCCAGGGGCAGGACATCAGCCCCAGCATTTT.

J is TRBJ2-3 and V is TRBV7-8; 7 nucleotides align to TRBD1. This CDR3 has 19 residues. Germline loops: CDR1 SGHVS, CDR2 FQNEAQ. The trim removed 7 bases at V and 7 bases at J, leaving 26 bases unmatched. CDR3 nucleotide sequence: TGTGCCAGCAACTACATAAGTGGGCAGGGGGAGTTCTTTAGAAATACGCAGTATTTT. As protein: CASNYISGQGEFFRNTQYF. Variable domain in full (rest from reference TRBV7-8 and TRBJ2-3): GAGVSQSPRYKVAKRGQDVALRCDPISGHVSLFWYQQALGQGPEFLTYFQNEAQLDKSGLPSDRFFAERPEGSVSTLKIQRTQQEDSAVYLCASNYISGQGEFFRNTQYFGPGTRLTVL.

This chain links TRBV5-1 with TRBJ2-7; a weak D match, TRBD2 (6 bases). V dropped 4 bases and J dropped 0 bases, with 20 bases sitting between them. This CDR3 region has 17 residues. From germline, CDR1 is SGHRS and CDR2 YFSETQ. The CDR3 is CASSPGLYGGTSYEQYF. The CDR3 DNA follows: TGCGCCAGCAGCCCCGGACTGTACGGCGGGACCTCCTACGAGCAGTACTTC. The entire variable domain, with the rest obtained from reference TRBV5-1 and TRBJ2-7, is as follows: KAGVTQTPRYLIKTRGQQVTLSCSPISGHRSVSWYQQTPGQGLQFLFEYFSETQRNKGNFPGRFSGRQFSNSRSEMNVSTLELGDSALYLCASSPGLYGGTSYEQYFGPGTRLTVT.

The CDR3, as DNA: TGTGCCAGCGGACGACAGGGGGCCGCCGGGGAGCTGTTTTTT. Its protein product is CASGRQGAAGELFF. This rearrangement joins TRBV28 to TRBJ2-2; TRBD1 agrees at 10 bases. The CDR3 loop spans 14 amino acids. Germline loops: CDR1 MDHEN, CDR2 SYDVKM. The V gene end was trimmed by 8 bases and the J gene end by 6 bases; junction bases not matched to a gene: 6.

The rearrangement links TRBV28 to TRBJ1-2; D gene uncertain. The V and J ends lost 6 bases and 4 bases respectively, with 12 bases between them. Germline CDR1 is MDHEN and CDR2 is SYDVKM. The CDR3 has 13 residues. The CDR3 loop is CASSPPHGYGYTF. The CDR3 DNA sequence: TGTGCCAGCAGCCCGCCCCACGGCTATGGCTACACCTTC.

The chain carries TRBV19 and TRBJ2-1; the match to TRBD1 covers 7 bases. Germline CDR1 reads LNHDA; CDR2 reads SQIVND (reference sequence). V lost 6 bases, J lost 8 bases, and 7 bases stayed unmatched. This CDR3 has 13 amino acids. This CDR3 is CASSSGQADEQFF. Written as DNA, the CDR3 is TGTGCCAGTAGCTCAGGACAGGCTGATGAGCAGTTCTTC.

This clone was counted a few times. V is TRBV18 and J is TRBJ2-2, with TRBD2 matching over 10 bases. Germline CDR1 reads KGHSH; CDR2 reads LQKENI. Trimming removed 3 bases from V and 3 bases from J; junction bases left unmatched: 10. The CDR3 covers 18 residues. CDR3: CASSPLKASGSYTGELFF. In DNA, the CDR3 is TGTGCCAGCTCACCTCTTAAGGCTAGCGGGAGTTACACCGGGGAGCTGTTTTTT.

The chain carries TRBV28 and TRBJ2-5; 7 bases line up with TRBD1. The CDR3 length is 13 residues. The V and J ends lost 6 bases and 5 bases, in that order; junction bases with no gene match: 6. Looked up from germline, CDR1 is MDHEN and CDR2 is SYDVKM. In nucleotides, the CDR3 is TGTGCCAGCAGGAGACAGGGCTGGGAGACCCAGTACTTC. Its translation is CASRRQGWETQYF.

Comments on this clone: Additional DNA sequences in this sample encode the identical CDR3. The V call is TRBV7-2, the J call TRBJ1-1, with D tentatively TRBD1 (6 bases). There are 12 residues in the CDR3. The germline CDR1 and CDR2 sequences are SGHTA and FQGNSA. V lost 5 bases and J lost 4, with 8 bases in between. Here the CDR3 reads CASSAQGTEAFF. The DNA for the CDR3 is TGTGCCAGCAGCGCACAGGGCACTGAAGCTTTCTTT.

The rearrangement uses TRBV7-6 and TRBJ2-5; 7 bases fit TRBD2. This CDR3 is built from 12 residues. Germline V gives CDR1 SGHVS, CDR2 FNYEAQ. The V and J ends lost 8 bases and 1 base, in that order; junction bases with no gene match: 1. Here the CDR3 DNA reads TGTGCCAGCGGGGGGGTCCAAGAGACCCAGTACTTC. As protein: CASGGVQETQYF.

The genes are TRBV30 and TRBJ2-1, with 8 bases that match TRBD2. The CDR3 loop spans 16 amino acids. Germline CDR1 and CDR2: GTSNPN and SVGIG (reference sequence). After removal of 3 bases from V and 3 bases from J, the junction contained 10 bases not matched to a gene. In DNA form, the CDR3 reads TGTGCCTGGAGCCCCGGGGCGGGAGGCGTCTACAATGAGCAGTTCTTC. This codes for CAWSPGAGGVYNEQFF.

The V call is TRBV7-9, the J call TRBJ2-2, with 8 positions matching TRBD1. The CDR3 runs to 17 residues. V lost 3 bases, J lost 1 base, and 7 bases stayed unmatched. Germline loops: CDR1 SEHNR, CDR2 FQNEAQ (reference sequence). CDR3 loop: CASSFRLGQGNTGELFF. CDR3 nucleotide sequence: TGTGCCAGCAGCTTCCGCCTCGGACAGGGGAACACCGGGGAGCTGTTTTTT.

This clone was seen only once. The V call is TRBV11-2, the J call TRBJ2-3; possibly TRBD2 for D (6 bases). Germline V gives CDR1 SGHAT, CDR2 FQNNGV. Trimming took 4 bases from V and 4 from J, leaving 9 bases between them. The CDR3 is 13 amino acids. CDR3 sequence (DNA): TGTGCCAGCAGCTCGAGACTAGCAGATACGCAGTATTTT. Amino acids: CASSSRLADTQYF.

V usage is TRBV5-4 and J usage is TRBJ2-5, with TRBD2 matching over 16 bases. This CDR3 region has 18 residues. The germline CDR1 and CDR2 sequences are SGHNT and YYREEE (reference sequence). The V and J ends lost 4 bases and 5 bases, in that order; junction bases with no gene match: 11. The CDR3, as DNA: TGTGCCAGCAGCATGGACGGGACTAGCGGGAGGGTAATGGAGACCCAGTACTTC. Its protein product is CASSMDGTSGRVMETQYF.

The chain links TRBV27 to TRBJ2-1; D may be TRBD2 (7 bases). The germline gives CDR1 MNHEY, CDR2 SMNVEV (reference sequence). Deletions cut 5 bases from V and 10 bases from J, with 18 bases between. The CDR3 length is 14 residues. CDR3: CASSTRGGAREQFF. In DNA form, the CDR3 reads TGTGCCAGCAGTACGAGGGGGGGAGCTAGGGAGCAGTTCTTC.

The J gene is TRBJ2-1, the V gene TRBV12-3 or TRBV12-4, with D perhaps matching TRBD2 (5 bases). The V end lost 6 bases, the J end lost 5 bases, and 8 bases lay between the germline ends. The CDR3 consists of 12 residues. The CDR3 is CASSLLDNEQFF. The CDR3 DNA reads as TGTGCCAGCAGCCTACTAGACAATGAGCAGTTCTTC.

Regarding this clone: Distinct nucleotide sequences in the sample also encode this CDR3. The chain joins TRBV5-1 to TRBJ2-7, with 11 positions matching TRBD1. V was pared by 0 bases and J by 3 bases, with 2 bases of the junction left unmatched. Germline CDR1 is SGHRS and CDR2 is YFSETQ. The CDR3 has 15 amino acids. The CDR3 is CASSLAGTGGYEQYF. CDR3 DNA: TGCGCCAGCAGCTTGGCCGGGACAGGGGGCTACGAGCAGTACTTC.

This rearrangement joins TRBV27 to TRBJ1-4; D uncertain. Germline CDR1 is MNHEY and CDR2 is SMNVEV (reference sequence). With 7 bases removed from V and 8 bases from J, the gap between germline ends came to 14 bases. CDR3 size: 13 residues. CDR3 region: CASTGPLREKLFF. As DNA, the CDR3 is TGTGCCAGCACGGGTCCTTTACGGGAAAAACTGTTTTTT.

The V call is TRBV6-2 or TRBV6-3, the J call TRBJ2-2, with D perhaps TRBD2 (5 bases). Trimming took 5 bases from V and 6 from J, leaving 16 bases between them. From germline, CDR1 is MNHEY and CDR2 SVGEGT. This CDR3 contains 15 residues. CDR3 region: CASSVSEVGAGELFF. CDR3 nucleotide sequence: TGTGCCAGCAGTGTCTCGGAGGTCGGAGCCGGGGAGCTGTTTTTT.

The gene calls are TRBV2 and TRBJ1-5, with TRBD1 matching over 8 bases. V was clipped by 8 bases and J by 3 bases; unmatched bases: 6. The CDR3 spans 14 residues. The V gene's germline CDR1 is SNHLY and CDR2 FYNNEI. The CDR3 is CASGGQALNQPQHF. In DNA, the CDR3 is TGTGCCAGCGGGGGACAGGCCCTCAATCAGCCCCAGCATTTT.

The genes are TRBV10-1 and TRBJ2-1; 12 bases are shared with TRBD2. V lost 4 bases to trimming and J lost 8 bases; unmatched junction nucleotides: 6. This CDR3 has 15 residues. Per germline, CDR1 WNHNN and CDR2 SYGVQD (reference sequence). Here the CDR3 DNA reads TGCGCCAGCAGTGTACGGACTAGCGGGACGGATGAGCAGTTCTTC. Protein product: CASSVRTSGTDEQFF.